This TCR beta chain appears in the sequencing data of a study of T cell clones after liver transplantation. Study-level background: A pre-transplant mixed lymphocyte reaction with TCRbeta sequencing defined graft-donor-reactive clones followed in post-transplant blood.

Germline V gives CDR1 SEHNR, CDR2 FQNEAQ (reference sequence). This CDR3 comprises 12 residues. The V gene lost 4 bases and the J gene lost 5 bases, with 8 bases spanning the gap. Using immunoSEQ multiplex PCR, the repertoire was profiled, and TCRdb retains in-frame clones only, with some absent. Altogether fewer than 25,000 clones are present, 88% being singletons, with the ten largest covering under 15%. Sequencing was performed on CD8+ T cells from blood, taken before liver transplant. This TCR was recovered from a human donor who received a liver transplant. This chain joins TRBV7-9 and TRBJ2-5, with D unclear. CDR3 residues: CASSYIRETQYF. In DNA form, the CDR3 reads TGTGCCAGCAGCTATATTCGGGAGACCCAGTACTTC. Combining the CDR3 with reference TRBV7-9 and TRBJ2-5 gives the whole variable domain DTGVSQNPRHKITKRGQNVTFRCDPISEHNRLYWYRQTLGQGPEFLTYFQNEAQLEKSRLLSDRFSAERPKGSFSTLEIQRTEQGDSAMYLCASSYIRETQYFGPGTRLLVL.